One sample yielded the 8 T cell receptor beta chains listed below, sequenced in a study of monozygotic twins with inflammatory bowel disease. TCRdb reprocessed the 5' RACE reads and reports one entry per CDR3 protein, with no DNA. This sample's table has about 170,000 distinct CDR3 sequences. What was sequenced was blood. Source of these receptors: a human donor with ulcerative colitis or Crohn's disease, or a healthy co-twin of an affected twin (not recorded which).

CDR3 amino acids: CSVGSAGAGGELFF. The chain couples TRBV29-1 to TRBJ2-2; the TCRdb D gene call, TRBD1, has no DNA to confirm it. The CDR3 runs 14 residues. Germline CDR1 SQVTM, CDR2 ANQGSEA.

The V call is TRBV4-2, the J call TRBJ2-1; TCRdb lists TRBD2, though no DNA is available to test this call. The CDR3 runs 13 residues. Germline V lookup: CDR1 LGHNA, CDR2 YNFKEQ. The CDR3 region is CASSPAGDNEQFF.

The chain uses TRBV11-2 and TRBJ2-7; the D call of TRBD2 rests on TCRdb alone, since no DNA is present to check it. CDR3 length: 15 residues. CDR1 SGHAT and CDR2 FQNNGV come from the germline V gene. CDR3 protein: CASSPRTSRSYEQYF.

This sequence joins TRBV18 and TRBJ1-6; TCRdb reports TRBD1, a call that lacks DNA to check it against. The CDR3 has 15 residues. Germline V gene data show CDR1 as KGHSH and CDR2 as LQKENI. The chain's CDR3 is CASSPLSGDNSPLHF.

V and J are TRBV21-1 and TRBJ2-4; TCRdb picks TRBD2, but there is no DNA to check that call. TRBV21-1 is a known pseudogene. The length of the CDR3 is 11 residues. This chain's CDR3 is CASSKWGGEYF.

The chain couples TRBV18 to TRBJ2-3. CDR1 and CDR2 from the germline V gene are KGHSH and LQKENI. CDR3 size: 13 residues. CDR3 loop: CASSRDAQNTQYF.

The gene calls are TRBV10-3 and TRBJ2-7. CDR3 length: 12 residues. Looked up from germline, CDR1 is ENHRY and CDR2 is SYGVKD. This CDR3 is CAISTQSYEQYF.

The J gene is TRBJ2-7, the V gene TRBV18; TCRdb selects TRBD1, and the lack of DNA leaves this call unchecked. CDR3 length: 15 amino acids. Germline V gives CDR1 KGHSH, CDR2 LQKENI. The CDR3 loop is CASSPPNRGGFEQYF.